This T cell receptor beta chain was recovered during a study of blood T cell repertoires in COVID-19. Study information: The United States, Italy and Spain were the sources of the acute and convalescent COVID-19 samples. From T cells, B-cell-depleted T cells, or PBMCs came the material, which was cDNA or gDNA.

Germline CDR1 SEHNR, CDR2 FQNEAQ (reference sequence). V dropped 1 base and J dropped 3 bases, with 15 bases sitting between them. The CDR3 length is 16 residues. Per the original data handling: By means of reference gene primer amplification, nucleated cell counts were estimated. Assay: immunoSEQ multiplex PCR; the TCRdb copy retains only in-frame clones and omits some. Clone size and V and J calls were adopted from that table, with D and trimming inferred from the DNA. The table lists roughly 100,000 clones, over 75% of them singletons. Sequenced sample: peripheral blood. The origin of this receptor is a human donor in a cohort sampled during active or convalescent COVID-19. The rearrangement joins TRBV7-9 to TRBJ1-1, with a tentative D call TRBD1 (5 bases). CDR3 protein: CASSLVVKGFDTEAFF. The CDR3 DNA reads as TGTGCCAGCAGCTTAGTCGTCAAGGGGTTCGACACTGAAGCTTTCTTT.